This is a list of T cell receptor beta chains from one sample in a study of T cells in Graves' hyperthyroidism and ophthalmopathy. TCRdb re-called the multiplex PCR reads through MiXCR, storing one row per CDR3 protein. Of about 570,000 distinct CDR3 sequences listed, 46% are singletons. The source material was peripheral blood or thyroid tissue (not recorded which). The source is an adult woman with Graves' disease, either hyperthyroidism or ophthalmopathy (not recorded which). The CDR3 runs from the conserved cysteine through the conserved F or W. D genes are given only for firm matches. For some rows the clone size is stated as once, few or many, or as a class when expanded; others skip it.

clone_size	v_call	j_call	d_call	cdr3_nt	cdr3_aa
-	TRBV6-5	TRBJ2-5	TRBD1	TGTGCCAGCAGTTACCCTACAGGGGGCGGGAAGACCCAGTACTTC	CASSYPTGGGKTQYF
-	TRBV30	TRBJ2-5	-	TGTGCCTGGACAGAGACTGTTCAAGAGACCCAGTACTTC	CAWTETVQETQYF
many	TRBV24-1	TRBJ1-1	-	TGTGCCCCAGGGAACACTGAAGCTTTCTTT	CAPGNTEAFF
many	TRBV12-3/TRBV12-4	TRBJ1-5	-	TGTGCCAGCGCGGGCCCGTCCAATCAGCCCCAGCATTTT	CASAGPSNQPQHF
-	TRBV24-1	TRBJ2-5	TRBD1	TGTGCCAGCAGTCAGACAGGGGCCGGGGAGACCCAGTACTTC	CASSQTGAGETQYF
-	TRBV19	TRBJ1-2	-	TGTGCCAGTAGTGCCCCCAAGGAGGACGCCCTATATGGCTACACCTTC	CASSAPKEDALYGYTF
-	TRBV7-9	TRBJ1-1	TRBD1	TGTGCCAGCAGCACCTTTGCCCCGGGACAGAGAGCTTTCTTT	CASSTFAPGQRAFF
few	TRBV7-9	TRBJ1-4	-	TGTGCCAGCAGCTTAAGCCTTGGGCGGCATAATGAAAAACTGTTTTTT	CASSLSLGRHNEKLFF
many	TRBV3-1	TRBJ1-5	-	TGTGCCAGCAGCCAAGGAGGGGTACAGCCCCAGCATTTT	CASSQGGVQPQHF
-	TRBV28	TRBJ1-2	-	TGTGCCATAACCAACTACTATGGCTACACCTTC	CAITNYYGYTF
few	TRBV20-1	TRBJ1-1	-	TGCAGTGCTAGGGTGACTGAAGCTTTCTTT	CSARVTEAFF
many	TRBV9	TRBJ1-2	-	TGTGCCAGCAGCGTAGGACAGGCGAGCGGCTACACCTTC	CASSVGQASGYTF
-	TRBV15	TRBJ2-7	TRBD1	TGTGCCACCAGCAGTGCCGGGACAGGGTCCTACGAGCAGTACTTC	CATSSAGTGSYEQYF
-	TRBV10-3	TRBJ2-2	TRBD1	TGTGCCATCACCGACAGGGGGCAGAGCGGGGAGCTGTTTTTT	CAITDRGQSGELFF
-	TRBV7-9	TRBJ1-3	-	TGTGCCAGCAGCTCGCTGACCGGGTTCTGGAACACCATATATTTT	CASSSLTGFWNTIYF
many	TRBV7-2	TRBJ1-1	TRBD1	TGTGCCAGCAGGAGAACAGGGGGCGTCACTGAAGCTTTCTTT	CASRRTGGVTEAFF
-	TRBV7-9	TRBJ1-4	-	TGTGCCAGCAGCCTAAGGGACCTTCGGAAAACTAATGAAAAACTGTTTTTT	CASSLRDLRKTNEKLFF
-	TRBV28	TRBJ2-5	TRBD2	TGTGCCAGCAGTCCGACAGGAGCGGGAGTCGGGGAGACCCAGTACTTC	CASSPTGAGVGETQYF
-	TRBV20-1	TRBJ1-1	TRBD1	TGCAGTGCAAAAGGACAGGTGAACACTGAAGCTTTCTTT	CSAKGQVNTEAFF
few	TRBV6-5	TRBJ2-5	-	TGTGCCAGCAGTTACCGTTCCGGGCAGCCCCAGTACTTC	CASSYRSGQPQYF
many	TRBV5-1	TRBJ2-5	-	TGCGCCAGCAGCATAGGACAAAAAGAGACCCAGTACTTC	CASSIGQKETQYF
many	TRBV29-1	TRBJ2-5	TRBD2	TGCAGCGCAGTCCTAGCGGGAGGAGGGGAGACCCAGTACTTC	CSAVLAGGGETQYF
-	TRBV10-3	TRBJ2-7	TRBD2	TGTGCCATCGGGCGGAGGGGGAGCGGGAGTTTGTACGAGCAGTACTTC	CAIGRRGSGSLYEQYF
-	TRBV7-9	TRBJ1-2	TRBD1	TGTGCCAGCAGCTTAGGGACAGGGTTTGGTGGCTACACCTTC	CASSLGTGFGGYTF
many	TRBV7-9	TRBJ1-1	-	TGTGCCAGCACTATGAAAGGGGTGAACACTGAAGCTTTCTTT	CASTMKGVNTEAFF
-	TRBV7-9	TRBJ2-7	-	TGTGCCAGCAGCCTTACGCAGGGGCACAACGAGCAGTACTTC	CASSLTQGHNEQYF
-	TRBV9	TRBJ1-4	-	TGTGCCAGCAGCGTAGCCGGGCGGAGGGGGGGAATAAATGAAAAACTGTTTTTT	CASSVAGRRGGINEKLFF
-	TRBV10-3	TRBJ1-2	-	TGTGCCACGCGCATTGGGGTTCATGGCTACACCTTC	CATRIGVHGYTF
once	TRBV9	TRBJ1-5	-	TGTGCCAGCAGCCCTAGCGGGAGTAAATACGAGCATTTT	CASSPSGSKYEHF
-	TRBV29-1	TRBJ2-5	-	TGCAGCGTCGCGGGACGGGAGACCCAGTACTTC	CSVAGRETQYF
many	TRBV7-2	TRBJ2-5	-	TGTGCCAGCAGCTTATTCGGTCAAGAGACCCAGTACTTC	CASSLFGQETQYF
-	TRBV7-9	TRBJ1-2	TRBD1	TGTGCCAGCAGCTCCGGACAGGGCCATGGCTACACCTTC	CASSSGQGHGYTF
many	TRBV7-2	TRBJ1-6	-	TGTGCCAGCAGCTTGAGGAATTCACCCCTCCACTTT	CASSLRNSPLHF
-	TRBV5-6	TRBJ1-5	-	TGTGCCAGCAGCTTGGAGTTCGGCAGGGATAGTCAGCCCCAGCATTTT	CASSLEFGRDSQPQHF
once	TRBV2	TRBJ2-5	-	TGTGCCAGCAGTGATGGAGTAGGACTAGAGACCCAGTACTTC	CASSDGVGLETQYF
many	TRBV10-1	TRBJ1-3	-	TGCGCCAGCTCGACGGGAACGGGAGGAAACACCATATATTTT	CASSTGTGGNTIYF
-	TRBV7-2	TRBJ1-5	-	TGTGCCAGCAGCATACGGGGTGATCAGCCCCAGCATTTT	CASSIRGDQPQHF